This passage covers 10 T cell receptor beta chains from one sample sequenced in a study of T cell responses to AZD1222 COVID-19 vaccine. TCRdb's table, derived via immunoSEQ multiplex PCR, lists solely in-frame clones and lacks some. Here the sample spans under 200,000 clones, 80% to 95% being singletons. The source was peripheral blood, collected on day 0 of AZD1222 vaccination. The receptors shown here come from an adult in good health.

The CDR3 reads CASSQIPGQGVGFGQPQHF. The CDR3 coding sequence is TGTGCCAGCAGTCAAATACCGGGACAGGGCGTAGGATTTGGTCAGCCCCAGCATTTT. The genes are TRBV6-2 or TRBV6-3 and TRBJ1-5, with 9 bases aligning to TRBD1. The CDR3 has 19 residues. The V gene's germline CDR1 is MNHEY and CDR2 SVGEGT. V was pared by 5 bases and J by 6 bases, with 20 bases of the junction left unmatched.

The chain is built from TRBV7-8 and TRBJ2-5, with D possibly being TRBD1 (6 bases). CDR1 and CDR2 (germline): SGHVS, FQNEAQ. Trimming left V 5 bases short and J 4 bases short, with 17 bases between. There are 15 residues in the CDR3. The CDR3 sequence is CASSLLPTGRETQYF. The CDR3 nucleotides are TGTGCCAGCAGCCTTCTTCCTACAGGGAGAGAGACCCAGTACTTC.

The CDR3 bases are TGTGCCAGCAGCTTATTAGAAAGGCTTGGCGGGGAGCTGTTTTTT. It yields the protein CASSLLERLGGELFF. The rearrangement links TRBV7-9 to TRBJ2-2; D not certain. This CDR3 comprises 15 residues. Germline CDR1 is SEHNR and CDR2 is FQNEAQ (reference sequence). Trimming shortened V by 2 bases and J by 7 bases, and 14 bases separated the two germline ends.

This chain links TRBV24-1 with TRBJ2-1; 11 bases are shared with TRBD2. Per germline, CDR1 KGHDR and CDR2 SFDVKD. The V gene end was trimmed by 2 bases and the J gene end by 4 bases; junction bases not matched to a gene: 6. The CDR3 loop spans 17 amino acids. Here the CDR3 reads CATSDSVLAGGYNEQFF. In DNA, the CDR3 is TGTGCCACCAGTGATTCGGTCCTAGCGGGGGGTTACAATGAGCAGTTCTTC.

The chain has TRBV2 and TRBJ2-1; unclear D gene. Trimming left V 5 bases short and J 5 bases short, with 13 bases between. The V gene's germline CDR1 is SNHLY and CDR2 FYNNEI. There are 14 residues in the CDR3. CDR3 DNA sequence: TGTGCCAGCAGTCGAGAGGTGGCAAACAATGAGCAGTTCTTC. As protein: CASSREVANNEQFF. The full variable domain, rest sourced from reference TRBV2 and TRBJ2-1, is EPEVTQTPSHQVTQMGQEVILRCVPISNHLYFYWYRQILGQKVEFLVSFYNNEISEKSEIFDDQFSVERPDGSNFTLKIRSTKLEDSAMYFCASSREVANNEQFFGPGTRLTVL.

This sequence joins TRBV6-2 or TRBV6-3 and TRBJ1-1; no firm D call. This CDR3 has 12 residues. V was trimmed by 2 bases and J by 3 bases, leaving 4 bases between them. Germline-derived CDR1 and CDR2 are MNHEY and SVGEGT. For the CDR3, the DNA is TGTGCCAGCAGTTACATGTACACTGAAGCTTTCTTT. Protein product: CASSYMYTEAFF.

The genes are TRBV2 and TRBJ2-7, with D unclear. With 3 bases removed from V and 6 bases from J, the gap between germline ends came to 6 bases. The length of the CDR3 is 11 residues. The germline V gene encodes CDR1 SNHLY and CDR2 FYNNEI. CDR3 bases: TGTGCCAGCAGTGAGTGGGGCGAGCAGTACTTC. This encodes CASSEWGEQYF.

As to this clone: This sample includes further DNA sequences coding for the same CDR3. In DNA form, the CDR3 reads TGCAGCGTTGAAGGACAGATGAACACTGAAGCTTTCTTT. The encoded protein is CSVEGQMNTEAFF. The chain uses TRBV29-1 and TRBJ1-1; tentative D call: TRBD1 (5 bases). Germline V gives CDR1 SQVTM, CDR2 ANQGSEA. The CDR3 extends over 13 amino acids. V was cut by 1 base and J by 0 bases, with 6 bases left in between.

The rearrangement links TRBV5-1 to TRBJ2-5; the match to TRBD2 covers 8 bases. V dropped 0 bases and J dropped 1; count of bases not matched to a gene: 5. This CDR3 is 16 amino acids long. Per germline, CDR1 SGHRS and CDR2 YFSETQ. CDR3 sequence reads: CASSLALAGGQETQYF. The CDR3 DNA is TGCGCCAGCAGCTTGGCCCTGGCGGGGGGCCAAGAGACCCAGTACTTC.

The V gene is TRBV5-1, the J gene TRBJ1-1; D might be TRBD1 (6 bases). The length of the CDR3 is 16 residues. Germline CDR1 SGHRS, CDR2 YFSETQ. The germline V and J ends were trimmed by 5 bases and 0 bases, with 17 bases remaining between them. The CDR3 region is CASREDSPLMNTEAFF. The CDR3 nucleotides are TGCGCCAGCAGGGAGGACAGTCCTCTTATGAACACTGAAGCTTTCTTT.